What follows describes a single T cell receptor beta chain. Its antigen is undetermined. A 1 in 200,000 to 1 in 1 million T cell depth was the sequencing target. TCRdb's table, derived via immunoSEQ multiplex PCR, lists solely in-frame clones and lacks some. The sample has almost 85,000 clones, about 86% seen once. The CDR3 is 16 amino acids. Trimming removed 4 bases from V and 3 bases from J; junction bases left unmatched: 12. From germline, CDR1 is MGHRA and CDR2 YSYEKL. This sample is part of a study of cytotoxic CD8 clonotypes in ibrutinib-treated CLL. Study-level information: Samples showed on average around 240,000 productive templates and about 94,000 productive rearrangements.

The study's findings and limits: Public clonotypes, an uncommon group, contracted or remained stable on treatment. The study found clonality rose at ibrutinib response, then fell toward baseline at progression.

The V call is TRBV4-1, the J call TRBJ2-7; 7 nucleotides align to TRBD2. The sequenced sample was PBMCs, obtained before ibrutinib treatment. The TCR originated in a human donor with chronic lymphocytic leukemia. DNA for the CDR3: TGCGCCAGCAGCCCCGGGTGGCGGGAGATTAGCTACGAGCAGTACTTC. As protein: CASSPGWREISYEQYF.